Below, 14 T cell receptor beta chains from the same sample are listed, as sequenced in a study of T cells after posttransplantation cyclophosphamide. Methotrexate plus calcineurin inhibitor accompanied controls' myeloablative marrow transplants; sampling was 1 year later. Libraries were prepared by immunoSEQ multiplex PCR; TCRdb keeps only in-frame clonotypes and omits some of them. Among approximately 10,000 clones listed, 89% were seen once. The sequenced sample was PBMCs, obtained roughly 61 weeks after allogeneic stem cell transplant with calcineurin inhibitor and methotrexate. The receptor set was obtained from a male patient in his fifties who received an allogeneic stem cell transplant from an unrelated donor, was CMV-positive, and had chronic GVHD only. Some T cells may possibly be graft donor cells.

The chain links TRBV19 to TRBJ2-7; D possibly corresponds to TRBD1 (6 bases). Germline V CDR1 and CDR2: LNHDA, SQIVND (reference sequence). The CDR3 is 13 amino acids. V lost 1 base, J lost 5 bases, and 9 bases lay in between. CDR3 nucleotides: TGTGCCAGTAGTATAGCACAGGGCAACGAGCAGTACTTC. It specifies CASSIAQGNEQYF.

The CDR3 nucleotides read TGTGCCAGCAGCTTGGCGGGGGGCGGGGGAACCCAAGAGACCCAGTACTTC. This encodes CASSLAGGGGTQETQYF. The chain employs TRBV5-6 and TRBJ2-5, with D possibly matching TRBD2 (7 bases). The V end was cut by 0 bases, the J end by 1 base, with 16 bases between. CDR1 is SGHDT and CDR2 is YYEEEE in the germline V gene. The CDR3 length is 17 residues.

V usage is TRBV6-5 and J usage is TRBJ2-2; D is possibly TRBD2 (5 bases). With 1 base removed from V and 2 bases from J, the gap between germline ends came to 8 bases. Germline CDR1 reads MNHEY; CDR2 reads SVGAGI. The CDR3 is 15 residues long. The CDR3 DNA is TGTGCCAGCAGTTACTATGGACTCAACACCGGGGAGCTGTTTTTT. Translated, it gives CASSYYGLNTGELFF.

This clone has a handful of counts. J is TRBJ1-3 and V is TRBV7-9, with no clear D. V lost 3 bases and J lost 4, with 19 bases in between. Looked up from germline, CDR1 is SEHNR and CDR2 is FQNEAQ (reference sequence). The CDR3 runs 17 residues. The chain's CDR3 is CASSFSPSRSVGNTIYF. Here the CDR3 DNA reads TGTGCCAGCAGCTTCAGTCCCTCCAGAAGTGTCGGAAACACCATATATTTT.

The chain links TRBV27 to TRBJ2-5; TRBD1 matches at 7 bases. The J call may not be correct, given that the DNA end is closer to TRBJ2-7. Germline lookup yields CDR1 MNHEY and CDR2 SMNVEV (reference sequence). This CDR3 region has 14 residues. The CDR3 DNA is TGTGCCAGCAGTTTAGAGGGACAGCCCTACGAGCAGTACTTC. Residues: CASSLEGQPYEQYF.

The CDR3, as DNA: TGTGCCAGCAGCCATAGGGGGGCGACTAGCGGAACCTACAATGAGCAGTTCTTC. This codes for CASSHRGATSGTYNEQFF. The chain uses TRBV7-8 and TRBJ2-1; 9 nucleotides match TRBD2. The CDR3 consists of 18 residues. V dropped 5 bases and J dropped 2; count of bases not matched to a gene: 13. Looked up from germline, CDR1 is SGHVS and CDR2 is FQNEAQ.

This chain links TRBV11-3 with TRBJ2-5, with D unresolved. The CDR3 extends over 11 amino acids. Trimming stripped 5 bases from V and 5 bases from J, with 6 bases between. Germline lookup yields CDR1 SGHNT and CDR2 YENEEA. The CDR3 DNA sequence: TGTGCCAGCAGCCCCGGGGAGACCCAGTACTTC. It encodes CASSPGETQYF.

The chain recombines TRBV7-9 with TRBJ2-7; 11 nucleotides match TRBD1. This CDR3 is 15 amino acids long. The germline V gene encodes CDR1 SEHNR and CDR2 FQNEAQ (reference sequence). Trimming at V came to 5 bases and at J to 7 bases, leaving 10 bases not matched to a gene. CDR3 coding DNA: TGTGCCAGCAGCCCACGTGGACAGGGGGCTGAAGAGCAGTACTTC. This encodes CASSPRGQGAEEQYF.

The chain carries TRBV7-9 and TRBJ2-5; 7 bases align to TRBD2. Germline V lookup: CDR1 SEHNR, CDR2 FQNEAQ (reference sequence). The CDR3 is 15 residues long. The V and J ends lost 4 bases and 0 bases, in that order; junction bases with no gene match: 5. The CDR3 here is CASSSLAEYQETQYF. The CDR3 DNA reads TGTGCCAGCAGCTCTCTAGCGGAGTACCAAGAGACCCAGTACTTC.

This rearrangement joins TRBV6-1 to TRBJ2-3, with D perhaps matching TRBD2 (6 bases). CDR1 and CDR2 from the germline V gene are MNHNS and SASEGT. The CDR3 runs 14 residues. V shed 6 bases and J shed 4 bases, with 14 bases lying between them. The CDR3: CASSSSGRSDTQYF. DNA for the CDR3: TGTGCCAGCAGCTCATCCGGGAGATCAGATACGCAGTATTTT.

In this sample, this clone turned up once. V usage is TRBV6-1 and J usage is TRBJ2-7; 9 positions match TRBD1. There are 15 residues in the CDR3. The germline V gene encodes CDR1 MNHNS and CDR2 SASEGT. Trimming took 5 bases from V and 3 from J; bases not matched to a gene: 8. The CDR3 loop reads CASSPLPGQGYEQYF. The DNA for the CDR3 is TGTGCCAGCAGTCCCCTTCCGGGACAGGGCTACGAGCAGTACTTC.

This rearrangement joins TRBV11-3 to TRBJ2-7; 13 bases fit TRBD2. This CDR3 is 16 amino acids long. Germline values: CDR1 SGHNT, CDR2 YENEEA. V lost 1 base and J lost 1; bases outside the gene matches: 1. CDR3 DNA: TGTGCCAGCAGCTTAGCGGGACTAGCGGGATCCTACGAGCAGTACTTC. It encodes CASSLAGLAGSYEQYF. Looking up the rest from reference TRBV11-3 and TRBJ2-7 gives the full variable domain: EAGVVQSPRYKIIEKKQPVAFWCNPISGHNTLYWYLQNLGQGPELLIRYENEEAVDDSQLPKDRFSAERLKGVDSTLKIQPAELGDSAVYLCASSLAGLAGSYEQYFGPGTRLTVT.

This clone was recorded only once. The V and J genes are TRBV29-1 and TRBJ2-3; TRBD2 matches at 10 bases. Looked up from germline, CDR1 is SQVTM and CDR2 is ANQGSEA. The CDR3 length is 17 residues. Losses at the gene ends were 4 bases for V and 4 bases for J; bases not matched to a gene: 14. The CDR3 loop is CSVAETRAGGPPDTQYF. CDR3 sequence (DNA): TGCAGCGTTGCTGAGACTAGAGCGGGAGGGCCGCCAGATACGCAGTATTTT.

The chain has TRBV9 and TRBJ2-7, with a weak D call TRBD1 (7 bases). The CDR3 is made up of 15 amino acids. With 0 bases removed from V and 4 bases from J, the gap between germline ends came to 14 bases. Germline values: CDR1 SGDLS, CDR2 YYNGEE. This CDR3 reads CASSVGGDRPYEQYF. In DNA, the CDR3 is TGTGCCAGCAGCGTAGGGGGGGACAGACCTTACGAGCAGTACTTC.